This TCR beta chain stems from a study of CD4+ T cells in melanoma. Study-level points and caveats: CD8+ T cell, macrophage and B cell function reportedly correlated with neoantigen-specific CD4+ T cells.

The CDR3 has 15 amino acids. The V gene lost 5 bases and the J gene lost 1 base, with 11 bases spanning the gap. Germline-derived CDR1 and CDR2 are SGHAT and FQDESV (reference sequence). Only in-frame clones appear in the TCRdb table, and some are missing; sequencing was by immunoSEQ multiplex PCR. The table lists about 9,900 clones, approximately 69% of them singletons, with about 20% in the top ten. Concerning this clone: The target antigen is unknown.

The V call is TRBV11-1, the J call TRBJ2-2; D perhaps matches TRBD1 (5 bases). This receptor was taken from a human donor with melanoma. Sample: peripheral blood. The CDR3 nucleotides are TGTGCCAGCAGCCGACCTGGACAGAACACCGGGGAGCTGTTTTTT. Translating gives CASSRPGQNTGELFF.